These 8 T cell receptor beta chains were sequenced from one sample in a study of shared clonotypes between healthy human individuals. CD8 cells regarded as naive lacked CD45RO, were positively chosen for CCR7, and omitted terminally differentiated effector memory CD45RA+ cells. TCRdb's copy holds only in-frame clones and misses some; the assay was immunoSEQ multiplex PCR. The sample records hundreds of thousands of clones, 80% to 95% being singletons. Specimen: naive CD8+ T cells sorted from blood. The receptors stem from a man aged 30 to 39 in good health.

J is TRBJ1-2 and V is TRBV5-4; D possibly corresponds to TRBD1 (6 bases). CDR1 is SGHNT and CDR2 is YYREEE in the germline V gene (reference sequence). Trimming shortened V by 2 bases and J by 3 bases, and 11 bases separated the two germline ends. The CDR3 has 14 residues. The CDR3 DNA is TGTGCCAGCAGCTTATCAGGGGAAGACTATGGCTACACCTTC. This sequence encodes CASSLSGEDYGYTF.

V is TRBV29-1 and J is TRBJ2-7; possibly TRBD1 for D (7 bases). Germline values: CDR1 SQVTM, CDR2 ANQGSEA. The V end lost 3 bases, the J end lost 0 bases, and 12 bases lay between the germline ends. There are 14 residues in the CDR3. The CDR3 spells CSVEWQGGSYEQYF. CDR3 nucleotide sequence: TGCAGCGTTGAGTGGCAGGGGGGCTCCTACGAGCAGTACTTC.

On this clone itself: Other DNA sequences from this sample encode an identical CDR3 as well. The rearrangement uses TRBV19 and TRBJ2-7, with 8 nucleotides matching TRBD2. Germline loops: CDR1 LNHDA, CDR2 SQIVND (reference sequence). The CDR3 is made up of 13 amino acids. After removal of 5 bases from V and 3 bases from J, the junction contained 3 bases not matched to a gene. The CDR3 spells CASSFAGGYEQYF. CDR3 coding DNA: TGTGCCAGTAGTTTTGCGGGAGGCTACGAGCAGTACTTC. The full variable domain, completed using reference TRBV19 and TRBJ2-7, is DGGITQSPKYLFRKEGQNVTLSCEQNLNHDAMYWYRQDPGQGLRLIYYSQIVNDFQKGDIAEGYSVSREKKESFPLTVTSAQKNPTAFYLCASSFAGGYEQYFGPGTRLTVT.

Points on this clone: Other DNA sequences in this specimen translate into the identical CDR3. The V gene is TRBV6-1, the J gene TRBJ2-7; 7 bases are a match to TRBD1. V trimming: 8 bases; J trimming: 4 bases; junction bases outside the gene matches: 8. Germline V gene lookup returns CDR1 MNHNS and CDR2 SASEGT. This CDR3 has 13 residues. The CDR3 loop reads CASSVYRGYEQYF. The CDR3 DNA reads TGTGCCAGCTCCGTGTACAGGGGTTACGAGCAGTACTTC.

In regard to this clone: This same CDR3 is encoded by further DNA sequences in the sample. The genes are TRBV6-5 and TRBJ2-1, with D unclear. Germline loops: CDR1 MNHEY, CDR2 SVGAGI. The CDR3 spans 13 residues. V lost 0 bases and J lost 6, with 6 bases in between. The CDR3 DNA follows: TGTGCCAGCAGTTACTCGGGAAGCAATGAGCAGTTCTTC. It encodes CASSYSGSNEQFF.

The rearrangement joins TRBV28 to TRBJ1-4; 8 bases map to TRBD1. There are 15 residues in the CDR3. Germline-derived CDR1 and CDR2 are MDHEN and SYDVKM. J gave up 6 bases and V 5 bases, and 8 bases lay outside the gene matches. CDR3 region: CASSHRDRRYEKLFF. The CDR3 DNA reads TGTGCCAGCAGTCACCGGGACAGGAGGTATGAAAAACTGTTTTTT.

This chain uses TRBV27 with TRBJ2-3, with a weak D call TRBD2 (6 bases). The V end lost 5 bases, the J end lost 0 bases, and 12 bases lay between the germline ends. Germline V lookup: CDR1 MNHEY, CDR2 SMNVEV (reference sequence). The CDR3 has 15 amino acids. Here the CDR3 reads CASSPGTQSTDTQYF. CDR3 nucleotides: TGTGCCAGCAGTCCCGGGACTCAGAGCACAGATACGCAGTATTTT.

V is TRBV19 and J is TRBJ1-4, with 9 bases lining up with TRBD1. This CDR3 spans 18 amino acids. CDR1 is LNHDA and CDR2 is SQIVND in the germline V gene (reference sequence). The V segment lost 6 bases and the J segment 0 bases; nucleotides outside the gene matches: 11. This CDR3 is CASSPGQGRSATNEKLFF. CDR3 DNA: TGTGCCAGTAGCCCGGGACAGGGACGTTCGGCAACTAATGAAAAACTGTTTTTT.